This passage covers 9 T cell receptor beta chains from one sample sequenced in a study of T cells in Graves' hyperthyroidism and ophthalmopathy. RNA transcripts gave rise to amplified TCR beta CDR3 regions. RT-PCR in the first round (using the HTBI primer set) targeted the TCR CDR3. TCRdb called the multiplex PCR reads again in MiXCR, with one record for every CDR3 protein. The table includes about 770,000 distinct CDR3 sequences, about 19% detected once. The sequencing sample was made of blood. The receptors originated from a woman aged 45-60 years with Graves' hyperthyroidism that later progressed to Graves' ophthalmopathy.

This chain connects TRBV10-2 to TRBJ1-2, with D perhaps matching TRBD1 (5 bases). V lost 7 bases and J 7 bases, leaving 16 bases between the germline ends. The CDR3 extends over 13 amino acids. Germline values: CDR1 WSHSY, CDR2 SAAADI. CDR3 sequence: CASNNPGISGYTF. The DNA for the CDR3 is TGCGCCAGCAATAACCCAGGGATAAGTGGCTACACCTTC.

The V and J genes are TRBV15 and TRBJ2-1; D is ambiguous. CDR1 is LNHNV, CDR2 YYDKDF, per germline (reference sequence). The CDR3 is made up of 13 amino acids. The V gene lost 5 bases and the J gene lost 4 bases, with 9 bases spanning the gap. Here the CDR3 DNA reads TGTGCCACCAGCTCACTTACTTACAATGAGCAGTTCTTC. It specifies CATSSLTYNEQFF.

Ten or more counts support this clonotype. The CDR3 reads CASRTEARTEAFF. DNA of the CDR3: TGTGCCAGCAGGACAGAGGCGCGCACTGAAGCTTTCTTT. The chain joins TRBV12-3 or TRBV12-4 to TRBJ1-1, with a possible D match to TRBD1 (5 bases). CDR3 length: 13 amino acids. Trimming shortened V by 6 bases and J by 4 bases, and 12 bases separated the two germline ends.

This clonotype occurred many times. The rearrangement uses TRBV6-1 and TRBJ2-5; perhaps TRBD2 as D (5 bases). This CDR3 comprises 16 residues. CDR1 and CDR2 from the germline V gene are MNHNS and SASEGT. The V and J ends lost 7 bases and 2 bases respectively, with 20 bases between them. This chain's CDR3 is CASTIPVGRGQETQYF. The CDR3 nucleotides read TGTGCCAGCACGATACCGGTAGGGAGAGGGCAAGAGACCCAGTACTTC.

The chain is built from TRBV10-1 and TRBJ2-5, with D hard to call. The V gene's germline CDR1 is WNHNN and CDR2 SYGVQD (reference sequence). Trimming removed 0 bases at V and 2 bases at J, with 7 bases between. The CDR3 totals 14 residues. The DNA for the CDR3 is TGCGCCAGCAGTGAGTCCGGATTGCAAGAGACCCAGTACTTC. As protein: CASSESGLQETQYF.

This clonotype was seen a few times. CDR3 residues: CASSYSGGKAFF. CDR3 sequence (DNA): TGTGCCAGCAGTTACTCAGGAGGGAAAGCTTTCTTT. This sequence joins TRBV6-5 and TRBJ1-1; D gene unclear. V was clipped by 0 bases and J by 9 bases, with 8 bases between them. The V gene's germline CDR1 is MNHEY and CDR2 SVGAGI. The CDR3 consists of 12 residues.

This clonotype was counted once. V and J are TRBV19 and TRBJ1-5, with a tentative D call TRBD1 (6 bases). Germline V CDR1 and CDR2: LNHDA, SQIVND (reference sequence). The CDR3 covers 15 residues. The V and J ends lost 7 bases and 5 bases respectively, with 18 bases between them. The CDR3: CASNWGQGRYQPQHF. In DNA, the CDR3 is TGTGCCAGTAATTGGGGGCAGGGGCGTTATCAGCCCCAGCATTTT. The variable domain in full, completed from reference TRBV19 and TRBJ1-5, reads DGGITQSPKYLFRKEGQNVTLSCEQNLNHDAMYWYRQDPGQGLRLIYYSQIVNDFQKGDIAEGYSVSREKKESFPLTVTSAQKNPTAFYLCASNWGQGRYQPQHFGDGTRLSIL.

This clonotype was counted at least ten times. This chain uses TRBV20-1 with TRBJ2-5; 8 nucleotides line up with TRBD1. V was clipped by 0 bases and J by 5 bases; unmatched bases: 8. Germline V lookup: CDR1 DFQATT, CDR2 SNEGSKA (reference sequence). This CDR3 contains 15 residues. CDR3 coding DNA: TGCAGTGCTAGAGATCAACGGACAGGGATGGAGACCCAGTACTTC. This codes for CSARDQRTGMETQYF.

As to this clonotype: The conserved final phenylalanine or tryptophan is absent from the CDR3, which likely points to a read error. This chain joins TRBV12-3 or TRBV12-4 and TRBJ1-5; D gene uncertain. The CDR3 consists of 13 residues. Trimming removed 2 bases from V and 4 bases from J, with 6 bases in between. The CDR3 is CASSLNGNQPQHL. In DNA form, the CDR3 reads TGTGCCAGCAGTTTAAATGGAAATCAGCCCCAGCATCTT.